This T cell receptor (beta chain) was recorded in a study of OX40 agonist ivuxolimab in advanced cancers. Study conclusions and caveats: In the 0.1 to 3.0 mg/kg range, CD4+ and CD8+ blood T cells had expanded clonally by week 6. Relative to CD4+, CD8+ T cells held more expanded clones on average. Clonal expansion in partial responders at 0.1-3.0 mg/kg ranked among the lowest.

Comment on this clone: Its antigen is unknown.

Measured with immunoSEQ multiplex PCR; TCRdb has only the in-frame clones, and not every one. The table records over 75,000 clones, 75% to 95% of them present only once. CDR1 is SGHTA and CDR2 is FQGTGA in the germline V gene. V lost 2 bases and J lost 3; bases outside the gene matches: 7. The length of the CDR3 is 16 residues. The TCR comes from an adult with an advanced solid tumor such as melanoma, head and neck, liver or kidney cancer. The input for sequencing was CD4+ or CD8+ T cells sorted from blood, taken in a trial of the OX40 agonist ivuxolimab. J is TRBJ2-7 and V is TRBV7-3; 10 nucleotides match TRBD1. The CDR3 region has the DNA TGTGCCAGCAGCTTATGGACAGGGGGATTGGACTACGAGCAGTACTTC. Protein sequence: CASSLWTGGLDYEQYF.